These T cell receptor beta chains were read from a single sample in a study of blood T cell repertoires in COVID-19. The method was immunoSEQ multiplex PCR; TCRdb's version includes in-frame clones alone and lacks a portion of them. This table holds over 600,000 clones, around 89% found once. The sequencing sample was made of peripheral blood. The receptor source for this set is a woman younger than 35 with acute or convalescent COVID-19. Both conserved end residues are part of each CDR3. D genes are given only for firm matches. The size of a clone is reported for some rows only, either as once, few or many, or as a class for expanded clones.

clone size	V gene	J gene	D gene	CDR3 DNA	CDR3 protein
NA	TRBV7-9	TRBJ1-3	NA	TGTGCCAGCAGCTTATCCAGGAACTCTGGAAACACCATATATTTT	CASSLSRNSGNTIYF
NA	TRBV6-5	TRBJ1-6	TRBD1	TGTGCCAGCAGTTACGGAGGACAGGGTTACTCACCCCTCCACTTT	CASSYGGQGYSPLHF
NA	TRBV4-3	TRBJ2-3	TRBD1	TGCGCCAGCAGCCAAGGGTGGACAGGGGCAGATACGCAGTATTTT	CASSQGWTGADTQYF
NA	TRBV3-1/TRBV3-2	TRBJ1-2	NA	TGTGCCAGCAGCCCAGGGTTGGGTGGCTACACCTTC	CASSPGLGGYTF
NA	TRBV25-1	TRBJ2-2	TRBD1	TGTGCCAGCAGCGACAGGGATGCCGGGGAGCTGTTTTTT	CASSDRDAGELFF
NA	TRBV12-2	TRBJ2-7	NA	TGTGCAAGTCGCTTAGCGCGAGCGGGCTATTTTAGGCAGTACTTC	CASRLARAGYFRQYF
NA	TRBV14	TRBJ2-1	NA	TGTGCCAGCAGTTTCTTAAAAGGGGGTGGGTCCTACAATGAGCAGTTCTTC	CASSFLKGGGSYNEQFF
NA	TRBV5-1	TRBJ2-1	TRBD2	TGCGCCAGCAGCAGTGGCGGGGGGGCTCGTTACAATGAGCAGTTCTTC	CASSSGGGARYNEQFF
once	TRBV18	TRBJ2-1	TRBD2	TGTGCCAGCTCACCGGGGGGACTAGTAAGCAATGAGCAGTTCTTC	CASSPGGLVSNEQFF
NA	TRBV19	TRBJ1-5	NA	TGTGCCAGTAGGCAGAGGGGACTCGGTCAGCCCCAGCATTTT	CASRQRGLGQPQHF
NA	TRBV5-6	TRBJ2-2	NA	TGTGCCAGCAGCCTGAGGGCCCCAACCGACACCGGGGAGCTGTTTTTT	CASSLRAPTDTGELFF
NA	TRBV25-1	TRBJ2-2	TRBD1	TGTGCCAGCAGACCGGGACAGGCAAACACCGGGGAGCTGTTTTTT	CASRPGQANTGELFF
NA	TRBV24-1	TRBJ2-3	TRBD2	TGTGCCACGAGCGGGGGTAGCACAGATACGCAGTATTTT	CATSGGSTDTQYF
NA	TRBV6-2/TRBV6-3	TRBJ1-2	NA	TGTGCCAGCAGCGGGAGAACTAACTATGGCTACACCTTC	CASSGRTNYGYTF
NA	TRBV7-9	TRBJ2-3	NA	TGTGCCAGCAGTCCGCACTTTAGCACAGATACGCAGTATTTT	CASSPHFSTDTQYF
NA	TRBV5-6	TRBJ2-5	NA	TGTGCCAGCAGCTTGACAGGGATACAAGAGACCCAGTACTTC	CASSLTGIQETQYF
NA	TRBV2	TRBJ1-5	TRBD1	TGTGCCAGCAGGGGACAGGGATTGGAGCTTCAGCCCCAGCATTTT	CASRGQGLELQPQHF
few	TRBV6-4	TRBJ2-2	NA	TGTGCCAGCAGGGAAGGGGGACGGGACACCGGGGAGCTGTTTTTT	CASREGGRDTGELFF
few	TRBV27	TRBJ1-1	TRBD1	TGTGCCAGCCAAGATGACAGGGCTACTGAAGCTTTCTTT	CASQDDRATEAFF
NA	TRBV28	TRBJ1-1	TRBD1	TGTGCCAGCAGTCTACCGGGACAGGGCAACACTGAAGCTTTCTTT	CASSLPGQGNTEAFF
once	TRBV4-3	TRBJ2-2	TRBD1	TGCGCCAGCAGCCGGGACAGGGACTTGTGGTTGAACACCGGGGAGCTGTTTTTT	CASSRDRDLWLNTGELFF
NA	TRBV5-5	TRBJ2-7	NA	TGTGCCAGCAGCTACGCGCCCACAGGGTACTACGAGCAGTACTTC	CASSYAPTGYYEQYF
NA	TRBV3-1/TRBV3-2	TRBJ1-1	NA	TGTGCCAGCAGCCCCCCGGGGGGCCCCATGAACACTGAAGCTTTCTTT	CASSPPGGPMNTEAFF
NA	TRBV6-1	TRBJ1-3	NA	TGTGCCAGCAGTGAATACAGGGAAACGAGCTCTGGAAACACCATATATTTT	CASSEYRETSSGNTIYF
NA	TRBV24-1	TRBJ2-2	NA	TGTGCCACCAGCCTACAGGGTCCCGGGGAGCTGTTTTTT	CATSLQGPGELFF
NA	TRBV3-1/TRBV3-2	TRBJ1-2	TRBD1	TGTGCCAGCAGCCCAACTAAGGGGGCCTCAACCGGCTACACCTTC	CASSPTKGASTGYTF
NA	TRBV7-8	TRBJ1-2	TRBD1	TGTGCCAGCCTAACCTCGCGGACAGGGCGGGACTATGGCTACACCTTC	CASLTSRTGRDYGYTF
NA	TRBV7-9	TRBJ1-2	NA	TGTGCCAGCAGCTTAGCCGGACAGTACTATGGCTACACCTTC	CASSLAGQYYGYTF
NA	TRBV5-1	TRBJ1-3	TRBD1	TGCGCCAGCAGCTCGACAGGGTTCGGAAACACCATATATTTT	CASSSTGFGNTIYF
few	TRBV13	TRBJ1-6	NA	TGTGCCAGCAGCTTAGGCGAGGCGAATTCACCCCTCCACTTT	CASSLGEANSPLHF
NA	TRBV7-3	TRBJ2-1	TRBD1	TGTGCCAGCAGCTCACAGGGGTTATACAATGAGCAGTTCTTC	CASSSQGLYNEQFF
NA	TRBV5-1	TRBJ1-2	TRBD1	TGCGCCAGCAGCGCGGGACAGTTACAGGAAGGCTACACCTTC	CASSAGQLQEGYTF
NA	TRBV6-5	TRBJ1-6	TRBD1	TGTGCCAGCAGCGGAACAGGGGGCGGAGTTTCACCCCTCCACTTT	CASSGTGGGVSPLHF
few	TRBV5-6	TRBJ1-2	NA	TGTGCCAGCAGCTTGGAACGGTCCTATGGCTACACCTTC	CASSLERSYGYTF
NA	TRBV7-6	TRBJ1-3	TRBD1	TGTGCCAGCAGCTTGGGGACAGCGCACTCTGGAAACACCATATATTTT	CASSLGTAHSGNTIYF
NA	TRBV21-1	TRBJ2-1	NA	TGTGCCAGCAGCAAGAGGAGAAATGAGCAGTTCTTC	CASSKRRNEQFF
NA	TRBV28	TRBJ1-5	NA	TGTGCCAGCGAGTCGACAGAATTTAATCAGCCCCAGCATTTT	CASESTEFNQPQHF
NA	TRBV5-1	TRBJ1-1	TRBD1	TGCGCCAGCAGCGGGGGGGACAGGGGGCGAAATAGGTCTGAAGCTTTCTTT	CASSGGDRGRNRSEAFF
once	TRBV28	TRBJ1-2	NA	TGTGCCAGCAGAGGGGGGGGCCTCTATGGCTACACCTTC	CASRGGGLYGYTF
NA	TRBV11-2	TRBJ1-2	NA	TGTGCCAGCAGACGGGGGGGCGCATTGGGTGGCTACACCTTC	CASRRGGALGGYTF
NA	TRBV7-9	TRBJ1-3	TRBD1	TGTGCCAGCAGCCCGACAGGGGGTACAATATCTGGAAACACCATATATTTT	CASSPTGGTISGNTIYF
NA	TRBV27	TRBJ1-2	NA	TGTGCCAGCAGTTTATCAGTCGGCCAAGGGGGTTATGGCTACACCTTC	CASSLSVGQGGYGYTF
NA	TRBV6-5	TRBJ1-1	NA	TGTGCCAGCAGTTACTCAATCGGGGGGCTCGGCACTGAAGCTTTCTTT	CASSYSIGGLGTEAFF
NA	TRBV20-1	TRBJ1-2	NA	TGCAGTGCTAGAGGTGCCCGGGGCTACACCTTC	CSARGARGYTF
NA	TRBV12-5	TRBJ1-1	NA	TGTGCTAGTGGTCTTCCCCCAGACAGGCTGTTT	CASGLPPDRLF
NA	TRBV5-4	TRBJ2-7	TRBD2	TGTGCCAGCCATCTTAGCGGGGGAACCTACGAGCAGTACTTC	CASHLSGGTYEQYF
NA	TRBV7-9	TRBJ1-2	NA	TGTGCCAGCACCTTACCGGCGGGGGGCGACGATGGCTACACCTTC	CASTLPAGGDDGYTF
once	TRBV28	TRBJ2-7	NA	TGTGCCAGCTTCTCGGGACACCTATCCTACGAGCAGTACTTC	CASFSGHLSYEQYF
NA	TRBV4-1	TRBJ2-3	TRBD2	TGCGCCAGCAGACGCGGGGGGGCGGCAGATACGCAGTATTTT	CASRRGGAADTQYF
once	TRBV6-5	TRBJ2-7	TRBD2	TGTGCCAGCAGGCGGCTAGCGGGGGTCTACGAGCAGTACTTC	CASRRLAGVYEQYF
NA	TRBV7-9	TRBJ2-1	TRBD1	TGTGCCAGCAGCTTGTCGGGACAGGGCAATGAGCAGTTCTTC	CASSLSGQGNEQFF
NA	TRBV7-2	TRBJ2-1	NA	TGTGCCAGCAGCTTATTAGTTCGGGACTCGCGAGGGGTCTACATTGAGCAGTTCTTC	CASSLLVRDSRGVYIEQFF
NA	TRBV19	TRBJ1-1	NA	TGTGCCAGTAGTCCCCGCGGAGGGCGGACTTCCCGTTTCCCTGAAGCTTTCTTT	CASSPRGGRTSRFPEAFF
NA	TRBV5-1	TRBJ2-1	TRBD2	TGCGCCAGCAGCCCGGGACTAGCAGGCAATGAGCAGTTCTTC	CASSPGLAGNEQFF
NA	TRBV4-1	TRBJ1-1	NA	TGCGCCAGCAGCCAAGGATGGGGGGAGGGCACTGAAGCTTTCTTT	CASSQGWGEGTEAFF
NA	TRBV3-1/TRBV3-2	TRBJ2-2	NA	TGTGCCAGCAGCCACCAGGGGATCGGGGCCGGGGAGCTGTTTTTT	CASSHQGIGAGELFF
NA	TRBV6-5	TRBJ1-1	NA	TGTGCCAGCAGGCCCACCGTCGAGGGTTTCACTGAAGCTTTCTTT	CASRPTVEGFTEAFF
NA	TRBV30	TRBJ2-1	NA	TGTGCCTTCAGGGGGGCCAGTTACAATGAGCAGTTCTTC	CAFRGASYNEQFF
NA	TRBV11-1	TRBJ2-4	NA	TGTGCCAGCAGCTTATCGGACAGTAACATTCAGTACTTC	CASSLSDSNIQYF
NA	TRBV7-3	TRBJ2-7	TRBD2	TGTGCCAGCAGCATGGGACTAGCAGCCTACGAGCAGTACTTC	CASSMGLAAYEQYF